One T cell receptor (beta chain) is described in this entry. This entry comes from a study of blood T cell repertoires in COVID-19. For the study at large: Acute and convalescent COVID-19 specimens originated in the United States, Italy and Spain. T cells, B-cell-depleted T cells, or PBMCs supplied cDNA or gDNA.

Authors' data handling: Reference gene primer amplification gave nucleated cell count estimates. Using immunoSEQ multiplex PCR, the repertoire was profiled, and TCRdb retains in-frame clones only, with some absent. V and J calls and clone size are as listed in that table; D and trimming were resolved from the DNA. The sample includes approximately 310,000 clones, 70% to 90% of them seen just once. The sequence derives from a woman aged 45-60 years who had recovered from COVID-19. Sequencing was done on a sample of peripheral blood.

The DNA for the CDR3 is TGCAGTGCTAGTCTTCGGGGATTCACCTACGAGCAGTACTTC. This encodes CSASLRGFTYEQYF. V is TRBV20-1 and J is TRBJ2-7, with TRBD2 as a possible D gene (5 bases). The germline gives CDR1 DFQATT, CDR2 SNEGSKA (reference sequence). V gave up 3 bases and J gave up 2 bases, with 14 bases separating them. This CDR3 has 14 amino acids.